The clone carrying this T cell receptor beta chain has ten or more counts. As yet, its antigen is unknown. MiXCR, run by TCRdb on the 5' RACE reads, gives a single entry per CDR3 protein. The profile covers 150,000 to 200,000 distinct CDR3 sequences, with around 13% appearing a single time and around 14% taken by the ten largest. The CDR3 length is 13 residues. V trimming: 5 bases; J trimming: 0 bases; junction bases outside the gene matches: 1. This sample is part of a study of T-cell memory formation after mild COVID-19. Study at large: TCR clusters were mostly confined to one donor each. Overall study findings and caveats: Shrinking CD4+ clones were chiefly CM and EM; CD8+ ones were chiefly EMRA. Confirmation of SARS-CoV-2 specificity was lacking for second-wave clones peaking day 37.

This clonotype was sampled from an adult woman who had mild COVID-19 (a few samples of this study predate the infection). Cell type and time point are not known. The sample taken for sequencing was PBMCs or a T cell subset sorted from them (not recorded which). V usage is TRBV12-3 or TRBV12-4 and J usage is TRBJ2-7, with 7 bases fitting TRBD1. The CDR3 nucleotides read TGTGCCAGCAGTCGGGACAGCTCCTACGAGCAGTACTTC. Translated: CASSRDSSYEQYF.